A single sample is the source of the 27 T cell receptor beta chains below, sequenced in a study of cytomegalovirus exposure and HLA in healthy donors (dated by TCRdb to the late 2010s). Receptor amplification or capture employed the immunoSEQ multiplex PCR assay. A mixture of 60 forward primers for TCR Vbeta segments and 13 reverse primers for TCR Jbeta segments was used in the multiplex PCR. Held by TCRdb, this immuneACCESS table contains in-frame sequences only and omits some clones. Under half of the omission traces to an unresolved V gene where checked; the cause of the rest is unknown. Across this sample there are about 140,000 clones, with about four fifths seen only once. The biggest ten clones account for under 2.5% of the sample. The sequenced sample was PBMCs. The source is a man aged 25-40 years in good health and CMV-seronegative.

The sample holds a few counts of this clone. The chain employs TRBV2 and TRBJ1-1; no clear D gene. Germline values: CDR1 SNHLY, CDR2 FYNNEI. The length of the CDR3 is 16 residues. Trimming pared 1 base from V and 0 bases from J, leaving 12 bases between. The CDR3 here is CASSEDQVGLNTEAFF. Written as DNA, the CDR3 is TGTGCCAGCAGTGAAGATCAGGTTGGGCTGAACACTGAAGCTTTCTTT.

CDR3 sequence (DNA): TGTGCTAGTCGTGATGCTTCCTATAGCAATCAGCCCCAGCATTTT. Residues: CASRDASYSNQPQHF. V usage is TRBV12-5 and J usage is TRBJ1-5; D is uncertain. The CDR3 spans 15 residues. CDR1 and CDR2 (germline): LGHNT, FRNRAP. The ends were cut back, 8 bases at V and 0 bases at J, with 14 bases in the middle. The full variable domain, with the rest looked up from reference TRBV12-5 and TRBJ1-5, is DARVTQTPRHKVTEMGQEVTMRCQPILGHNTVFWYRQTMMQGLELLAYFRNRAPLDDSGMPKDRFSAEMPDATLATLKIQPSEPRDSAVYFCASRDASYSNQPQHFGDGTRLSIL.

The chain employs TRBV5-6 and TRBJ1-2, with 8 bases fitting TRBD1. Germline V gives CDR1 SGHDT, CDR2 YYEEEE. This CDR3 is 15 amino acids long. J gave up 4 bases and V 4 bases, and 9 bases lay outside the gene matches. The CDR3 DNA reads as TGTGCCAGCAGCCCCGCGGACAGGGACAGCTATGGCTACACCTTC. Translation gives CASSPADRDSYGYTF.

The DNA for the CDR3 is TGCAGCGTAATAAAGGGCCTCACCGGGGGGGAAGCTTTCTTT. Translated: CSVIKGLTGGEAFF. This chain links TRBV29-1 with TRBJ1-1, with D possibly matching TRBD1 (5 bases). CDR3 size: 14 residues. Germline assignment: CDR1 SQVTM and CDR2 ANQGSEA. V was clipped by 6 bases and J by 8 bases, with 22 bases between them.

The chain uses TRBV4-1 and TRBJ2-5, with 9 bases that match TRBD1. From germline, CDR1 is MGHRA and CDR2 YSYEKL. The CDR3 contains 16 residues. Germline trimming cut 1 base from V and 4 bases from J; bases unmatched to any gene: 7. The CDR3 protein is CASSQAGQGPRETQYF. CDR3 DNA sequence: TGCGCCAGCAGCCAAGCGGGACAGGGTCCGCGAGAGACCCAGTACTTC.

The CDR3: CASSPGTDKNIQYF. In DNA form, the CDR3 reads TGTGCCAGCAGCCCCGGGACAGACAAAAACATTCAGTACTTC. This chain links TRBV5-4 with TRBJ2-4; 7 nucleotides agree with TRBD1. CDR3 length equals 14 residues. After removal of 4 bases from V and 3 bases from J, the junction contained 4 bases not matched to a gene. From germline, CDR1 is SGHNT and CDR2 YYREEE (reference sequence).

The chain couples TRBV19 to TRBJ2-2, with 9 bases lining up with TRBD1. Germline V lookup: CDR1 LNHDA, CDR2 SQIVND (reference sequence). Trimming removed 3 bases from V and 4 bases from J; junction bases left unmatched: 9. This CDR3 has 17 amino acids. The CDR3 DNA is TGTGCCAGTAGTATCCGCCCCGGGACAGGGATCACCGGGGAGCTGTTTTTT. Translation: CASSIRPGTGITGELFF.

This chain connects TRBV5-1 to TRBJ2-3; TRBD2 matches 11 bases. The V and J ends lost 0 bases and 5 bases, in that order; junction bases with no gene match: 8. Germline CDR1 reads SGHRS; CDR2 reads YFSETQ. The length of the CDR3 is 17 residues. CDR3 sequence (DNA): TGCGCCAGCAGCTTGGCCTATAGCGGGGGGGGTAAAGATACGCAGTATTTT. Protein sequence: CASSLAYSGGGKDTQYF.

The V gene is TRBV6-1, the J gene TRBJ2-7, with 9 bases aligning to TRBD1. CDR3 length: 15 residues. Per the germline V gene, CDR1 is MNHNS and CDR2 is SASEGT. Trimming removed 2 bases from V and 1 base from J; junction bases left unmatched: 3. CDR3 sequence: CASSEWGTGSYEQYF. The CDR3 DNA reads as TGTGCCAGCAGTGAATGGGGGACAGGGTCCTACGAGCAGTACTTC.

The rearrangement uses TRBV27 and TRBJ2-3; D unresolved. The V and J ends lost 1 base and 5 bases respectively, with 10 bases between them. The CDR3 length is 14 residues. Per the germline V gene, CDR1 is MNHEY and CDR2 is SMNVEV (reference sequence). CDR3 DNA: TGTGCCAGCAGTTTATTTGCGTCACGAGATACGCAGTATTTT. Translation gives CASSLFASRDTQYF.

This chain connects TRBV2 to TRBJ1-1; 7 bases are shared with TRBD1. CDR1 SNHLY and CDR2 FYNNEI come from the germline V gene. The CDR3 length is 16 residues. J lost 0 bases, V lost 7 bases, and 11 bases had no gene match. The CDR3 here is CASIPTGETLNTEAFF. CDR3 coding DNA: TGTGCCAGCATCCCAACAGGGGAAACCTTGAACACTGAAGCTTTCTTT.

V usage is TRBV12-5 and J usage is TRBJ2-5; 7 bases line up with TRBD1. The V segment lost 2 bases and the J segment 2 bases; nucleotides outside the gene matches: 5. In germline, CDR1 is LGHNT, CDR2 FRNRAP. The CDR3 consists of 15 residues. The CDR3 sequence: CASGLLPGQQETQYF. In DNA form, the CDR3 reads TGTGCTAGTGGTTTGCTACCGGGACAGCAAGAGACCCAGTACTTC.

The CDR3 nucleotides are TGCGCCAGCTCCCCGGGACAGGGACCCTTCGAGCAGTACTTC. This codes for CASSPGQGPFEQYF. This rearrangement joins TRBV10-1 to TRBJ2-7; the match to TRBD1 covers 9 bases. The CDR3 has 14 amino acids. V shed 8 bases, J shed 6 bases, and the junction held 11 bases outside the gene matches. Germline V lookup: CDR1 WNHNN, CDR2 SYGVQD (reference sequence).

The chain uses TRBV6-5 and TRBJ2-7; 9 bases align to TRBD1. The trim removed 2 bases at V and 1 base at J, leaving 3 bases unmatched. CDR3 length equals 15 residues. Germline V gene sequence: CDR1 MNHEY, CDR2 SVGAGI. The CDR3 reads CASSYRGTGSYEQYF. In DNA form, the CDR3 reads TGTGCCAGCAGTTACAGGGGGACAGGGTCCTACGAGCAGTACTTC.

The chain recombines TRBV10-1 with TRBJ2-1; TRBD1 matches 9 bases. V was clipped by 6 bases and J by 2 bases; unmatched bases: 8. Germline-derived CDR1 and CDR2 are WNHNN and SYGVQD (reference sequence). The CDR3 is 16 amino acids. The CDR3 spells CASSTRRTGAYNEQFF. In nucleotides, the CDR3 is TGCGCCAGCAGCACTCGCAGGACAGGGGCCTACAATGAGCAGTTCTTC.

This clone was detected only a few times. The chain combines TRBV7-8 with TRBJ2-5; 8 nucleotides agree with TRBD1. CDR3 length: 15 amino acids. V was clipped by 5 bases and J by 1 base; unmatched bases: 6. The germline gives CDR1 SGHVS, CDR2 FQNEAQ. CDR3 protein: CASSTTTGVQETQYF. CDR3 in DNA: TGTGCCAGCAGCACGACGACAGGGGTCCAAGAGACCCAGTACTTC.

The genes are TRBV27 and TRBJ2-1, with TRBD2 matching over 15 bases. The germline V gene has CDR1 MNHEY and CDR2 SMNVEV (reference sequence). Trimming removed 5 bases from V and 7 bases from J; junction bases left unmatched: 6. The CDR3 runs to 16 residues. CDR3: CASSLRGTSGGNEQFF. CDR3 nucleotide sequence: TGTGCCAGCAGTCTCCGCGGGACTAGCGGGGGGAATGAGCAGTTCTTC.

The gene calls are TRBV9 and TRBJ2-7; a possible D gene is TRBD2 (6 bases). V lost 3 bases, J lost 7 bases, and 11 bases lay in between. CDR3 length equals 12 residues. CDR1 is SGDLS and CDR2 is YYNGEE in the germline V gene. The CDR3 sequence is CASSAGGEEQYF. The CDR3 bases are TGTGCCAGCAGCGCCGGGGGAGAGGAGCAGTACTTC.

This clone has just one count. V and J are TRBV5-1 and TRBJ2-1, with D unclear. This CDR3 comprises 15 residues. The V gene lost 2 bases and the J gene lost 0 bases, with 9 bases spanning the gap. Germline CDR1 SGHRS, CDR2 YFSETQ. The CDR3: CASSFYTDSYNEQFF. CDR3 sequence (DNA): TGCGCCAGCAGCTTTTACACAGACTCCTACAATGAGCAGTTCTTC.

The J gene is TRBJ2-3, the V gene TRBV5-1, with D tentatively TRBD2 (6 bases). This CDR3 contains 12 residues. The germline CDR1 and CDR2 sequences are SGHRS and YFSETQ. Trimming cost V 0 bases and J 11 bases, with 10 bases left between them. The CDR3 region has the DNA TGCGCCAGCAGCTTGGATAGGGACTGGCAGTATTTT. This gives the protein CASSLDRDWQYF.

The chain uses TRBV28 and TRBJ2-7, with D maybe TRBD1 (6 bases). The CDR3 consists of 14 residues. V lost 3 bases, J lost 2 bases, and 11 bases lay in between. Germline assignment: CDR1 MDHEN and CDR2 SYDVKM. CDR3 DNA: TGTGCCAGCAGTTTGTTGCAGGGGACCTACGAGCAGTACTTC. Translating it yields CASSLLQGTYEQYF.

V is TRBV6-6 and J is TRBJ1-2; 8 positions match TRBD1. Losses at the gene ends were 5 bases for V and 6 bases for J; bases not matched to a gene: 5. Germline V CDR1 and CDR2: MNHNY, SVGAGI (reference sequence). The CDR3 runs to 13 residues. CDR3 sequence: CASSTTGEDGYTF. CDR3 in DNA: TGTGCCAGCAGTACGACAGGGGAGGATGGCTACACCTTC.

The rearrangement links TRBV29-1 to TRBJ1-2; 12 bases are shared with TRBD1. With 5 bases clipped from V and 8 bases from J, the junction kept 6 bases outside the gene matches. The germline CDR1 and CDR2 sequences are SQVTM and ANQGSEA. This CDR3 is 13 amino acids long. The CDR3 protein is CSVRDRGRRGYTF. Written as DNA, the CDR3 is TGCAGCGTTAGGGACAGGGGGCGGAGGGGCTACACCTTC.

This chain uses TRBV11-2 with TRBJ2-3; no definite D call. V shed 6 bases and J shed 1 base, with 11 bases lying between them. Germline V gene lookup returns CDR1 SGHAT and CDR2 FQNNGV. The CDR3 loop spans 14 amino acids. CDR3 amino acids: CASSALAGTDTQYF. The CDR3 bases are TGTGCCAGCAGTGCATTGGCGGGCACAGATACGCAGTATTTT.

This sequence joins TRBV5-1 and TRBJ2-7, with TRBD1 matching 8 bases. Germline trimming cut 4 bases from V and 1 base from J; bases unmatched to any gene: 7. Looked up from germline, CDR1 is SGHRS and CDR2 is YFSETQ. This CDR3 has 15 amino acids. CDR3 DNA sequence: TGCGCCAGCAGCATAACCGGACAGGGTTCCTACGAGCAGTACTTC. It is translated as CASSITGQGSYEQYF.

This chain links TRBV5-1 with TRBJ1-2; TRBD1 aligns across 7 bases. Germline V gene lookup returns CDR1 SGHRS and CDR2 YFSETQ. Losses at the gene ends were 5 bases for V and 7 bases for J; bases not matched to a gene: 14. This CDR3 has 15 residues. The CDR3 loop reads CASSLGSTGKAGYTF. CDR3 bases: TGCGCCAGCAGTCTCGGGTCGACAGGGAAGGCTGGCTACACCTTC.

This chain links TRBV28 with TRBJ2-7; 14 bases map to TRBD2. CDR1 MDHEN and CDR2 SYDVKM come from the germline V gene. V was pared by 6 bases and J by 4 bases, with 2 bases of the junction left unmatched. This CDR3 is built from 14 residues. This chain's CDR3 is CASRGTSGSYEQYF. In nucleotides, the CDR3 is TGTGCCAGCAGGGGGACTAGCGGGAGTTACGAGCAGTACTTC.